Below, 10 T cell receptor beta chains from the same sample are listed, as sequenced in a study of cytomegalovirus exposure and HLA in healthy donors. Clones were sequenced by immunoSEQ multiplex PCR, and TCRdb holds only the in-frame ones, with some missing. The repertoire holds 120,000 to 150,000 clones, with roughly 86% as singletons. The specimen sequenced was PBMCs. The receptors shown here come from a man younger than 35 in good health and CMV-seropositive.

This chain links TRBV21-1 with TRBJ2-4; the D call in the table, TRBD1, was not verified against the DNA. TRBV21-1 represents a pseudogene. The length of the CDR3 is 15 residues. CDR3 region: CASSQTGETKNIQYF. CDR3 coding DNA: TGTGCCAGCAGCCAAACAGGGGAGACCAAAAACATTCAGTACTTC.

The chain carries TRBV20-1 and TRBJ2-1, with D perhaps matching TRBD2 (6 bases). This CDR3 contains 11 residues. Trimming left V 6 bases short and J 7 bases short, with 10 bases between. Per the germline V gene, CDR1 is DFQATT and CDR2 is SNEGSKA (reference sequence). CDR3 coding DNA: TGCAGTGCCGGGACTTTTAATGAGCAGTTCTTC. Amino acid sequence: CSAGTFNEQFF.

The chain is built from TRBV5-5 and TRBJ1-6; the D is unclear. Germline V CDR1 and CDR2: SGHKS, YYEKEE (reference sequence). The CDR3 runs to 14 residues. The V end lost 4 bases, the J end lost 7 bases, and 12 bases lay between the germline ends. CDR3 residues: CASSPLTGNSPLHF. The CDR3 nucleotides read TGTGCCAGCAGCCCCCTAACCGGGAATTCACCCCTCCACTTT.

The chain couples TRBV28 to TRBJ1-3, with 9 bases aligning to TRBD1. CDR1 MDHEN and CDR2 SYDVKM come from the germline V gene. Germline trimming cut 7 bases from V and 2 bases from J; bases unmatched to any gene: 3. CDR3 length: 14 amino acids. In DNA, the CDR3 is TGTGCCAGCACCACAGGGGGCGCTGGAAACACCATATATTTT. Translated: CASTTGGAGNTIYF.

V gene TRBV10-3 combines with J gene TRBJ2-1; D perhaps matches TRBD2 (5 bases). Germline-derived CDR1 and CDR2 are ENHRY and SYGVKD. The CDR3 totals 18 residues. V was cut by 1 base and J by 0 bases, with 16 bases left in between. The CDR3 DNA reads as TGTGCCATCAGTGAGTACGCGGGCTTGACCAGCTCCTACAATGAGCAGTTCTTC. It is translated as CAISEYAGLTSSYNEQFF.

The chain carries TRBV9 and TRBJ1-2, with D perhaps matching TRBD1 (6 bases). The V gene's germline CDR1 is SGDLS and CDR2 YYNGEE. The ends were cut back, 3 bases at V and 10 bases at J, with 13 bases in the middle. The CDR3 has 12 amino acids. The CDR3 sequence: CASSGGQKPYTF. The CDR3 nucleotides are TGTGCCAGCAGCGGCGGACAGAAGCCCTACACCTTC.

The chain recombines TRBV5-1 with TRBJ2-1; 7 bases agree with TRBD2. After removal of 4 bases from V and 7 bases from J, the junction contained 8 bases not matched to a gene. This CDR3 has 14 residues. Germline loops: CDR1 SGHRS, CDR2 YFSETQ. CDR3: CASSLAGVENEQFF. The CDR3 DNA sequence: TGCGCCAGCAGCCTCGCGGGGGTTGAGAATGAGCAGTTCTTC. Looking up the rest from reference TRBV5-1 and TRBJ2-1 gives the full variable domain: KAGVTQTPRYLIKTRGQQVTLSCSPISGHRSVSWYQQTPGQGLQFLFEYFSETQRNKGNFPGRFSGRQFSNSRSEMNVSTLELGDSALYLCASSLAGVENEQFFGPGTRLTVL.

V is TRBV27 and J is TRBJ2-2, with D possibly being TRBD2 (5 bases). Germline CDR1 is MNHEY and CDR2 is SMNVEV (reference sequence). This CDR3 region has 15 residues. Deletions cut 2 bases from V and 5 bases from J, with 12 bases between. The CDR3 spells CASSLIGVETGELFF. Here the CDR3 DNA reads TGTGCCAGCAGTTTAATCGGGGTGGAAACCGGGGAGCTGTTTTTT.

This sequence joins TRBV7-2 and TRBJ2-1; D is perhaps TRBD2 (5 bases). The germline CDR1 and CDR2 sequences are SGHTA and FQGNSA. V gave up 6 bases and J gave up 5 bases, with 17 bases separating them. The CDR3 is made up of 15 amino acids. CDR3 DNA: TGTGCCAGCAGTTCCCCGGGGATACCTAACAATGAGCAGTTCTTC. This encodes CASSSPGIPNNEQFF.

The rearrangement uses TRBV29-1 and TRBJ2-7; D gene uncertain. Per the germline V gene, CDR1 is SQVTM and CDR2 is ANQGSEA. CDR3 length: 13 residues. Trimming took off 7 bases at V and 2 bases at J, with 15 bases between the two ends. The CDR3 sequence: CSASTSSTYEQYF. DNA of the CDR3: TGCAGCGCGTCGACTTCCTCCACCTACGAGCAGTACTTC.